Sequencing of this T cell receptor (beta chain) was carried out in a study of breast tumors, draining lymph nodes, adjacent tissues. Study results and limitations: Tumors had less TCR diversity than lymph nodes, more than nontumor tissue. Tumor T cell lymph node origin was a supported hypothesis, not proven.

One entry per CDR3 protein results from TCRdb running MiXCR on the multiplex PCR reads. Of approximately 280,000 distinct CDR3 sequences detected, about 33% appear once; the ten largest clones hold around 1%. Samples came from axillary lymph nodes draining the breast cancer. V was trimmed by 4 bases and J by 6 bases, leaving 15 bases between them. The CDR3 spans 14 residues. Germline assignment: CDR1 DFQATT and CDR2 SNEGSKA (reference sequence). Of note for this clonotype: Its antigen remains unknown.

The sequenced material came from axillary lymph node tissue. The genes are TRBV20-1 and TRBJ1-4, with D unclear. The receptor was derived from a female donor with breast cancer. Some clones in this sample may be carry-over from other donors' samples. The CDR3 protein is CSATLAGIYEKLFF. The CDR3 bases are TGCAGTGCTACCCTAGCGGGTATTTATGAAAAACTGTTTTTT.